The entry below describes one T cell receptor beta chain. Its antigen target is currently unknown. The input lacks base qualities; no much larger clone sits a single base away. This sample is part of a study of blood T cell repertoires in COVID-19 (dated by TCRdb to between 2020 and 2021). For the study in its entirety: Collaborator samples came from the United States, Italy and Spain and covered acute and convalescent phases of COVID-19. Sample metadata almost always included a de-identified subject ID, COVID-19 status, age in years and sex. The material from the prospective study consisted of cDNA or gDNA derived from T cells, B-cell-depleted T cells, or PBMCs. Where available, HLA class I and class II types were taken from metadata supplied by the sample provider and were not determined by assay-based typing. Samples came from the ongoing ImmuneRACE study (first 160 participants) plus 1,254 subjects from 6 global collaborators. Deeply sampled blood TCRbeta repertoires from subjects exposed to, actively infected with, or recovered from COVID-19 were included in the dataset. A freely available public database, intended as a resource for researchers studying the immune response to SARS-CoV-2, is where the repertoires were released.

Taken from cysteine to phenylalanine, the CDR3 has 13 residues. The CDR3 DNA has 39 bases and is translated from base 1. The germline V gene specifies SQVTM as CDR1 and ANQGSEA as CDR2. Trimming removed 7 bases from V and 6 bases from J; the gene matches leave 7 bases unexplained. Paper-wide results and their limitations: The amount of clinical and demographic metadata varied by source and participant and was provided uncurated.

The immunoSEQ Assay, a bias-controlled multiplex PCR, was used to amplify TCRbeta CDR3 regions from genomic DNA. Concerning the study's data processing: Within the assay, amplification of reference gene primers was used to estimate how many nucleated cells each sample contained. Sequence reads were collapsed and filtered to measure the absolute abundance of every unique TCRbeta CDR3 rearrangement. For each sample, productive Simpson clonality was calculated as the square root of Simpson's diversity index over productive rearrangements. Sourced from immuneACCESS, this table was stored by TCRdb with only in-frame sequences that have V and J called. A share of the clones is absent; for the studies checked, an unresolved V gene accounts for under half, and the remainder has no known explanation. That table is the source of V, J and clone size, and D and trimming were worked out from the DNA. The sample table contains around 270,000 clones; only one count was recorded for about 90% of them. The ten largest make up over 2.5% of the sample.

Participants in the prospective study were aged 18 to 89 years, lived in 24 United States geographic areas, and enrolled through a virtual design. To assign participants to cohorts, the prospective study relied on clinical history that participants themselves reported in a screening survey and a study questionnaire. Exposed participants had been in contact, within 2 weeks of entering the study, with a person who had a PCR-confirmed or clinician-diagnosed case of COVID-19. In the prospective study, whole blood, serum and a nasopharyngeal or oropharyngeal swab were collected from each participant by mobile phlebotomists. Prospective study participants could optionally give additional blood draws and questionnaires over a roughly 2-month period. Blood samples from the prospective study were shipped frozen or at room temperature prior to DNA extraction.

Sequencing used PBMCs or T cells enriched from blood (not recorded which). This receptor was obtained from a middle-aged woman who had been exposed to COVID-19. This sequence uses TRBV29-1 and TRBJ1-5, with 9 bases aligning to TRBD1. The DNA sequence reads TGCAGCGCGGGACAGGGACGAGGTCAGCCCCAGCATTTT. It is translated as CSAGQGRGQPQHF.